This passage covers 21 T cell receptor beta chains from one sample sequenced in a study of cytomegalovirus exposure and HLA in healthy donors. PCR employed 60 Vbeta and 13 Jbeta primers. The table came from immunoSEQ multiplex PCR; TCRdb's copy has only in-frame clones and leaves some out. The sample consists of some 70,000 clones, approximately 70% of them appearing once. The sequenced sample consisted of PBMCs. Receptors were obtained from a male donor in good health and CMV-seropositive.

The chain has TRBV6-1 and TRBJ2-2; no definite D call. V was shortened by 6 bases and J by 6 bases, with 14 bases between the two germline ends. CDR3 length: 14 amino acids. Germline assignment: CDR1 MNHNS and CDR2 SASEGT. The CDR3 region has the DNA TGTGCCAGCAGAAGGCAGGATAACGCCGGGGAGCTGTTTTTT. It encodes CASRRQDNAGELFF.

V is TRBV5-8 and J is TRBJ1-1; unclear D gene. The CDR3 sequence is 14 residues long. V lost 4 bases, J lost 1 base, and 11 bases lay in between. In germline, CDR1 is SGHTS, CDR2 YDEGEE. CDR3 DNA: TGTGCCAGCAGCCCGCGGATCAGGAACACTGAAGCTTTCTTT. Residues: CASSPRIRNTEAFF.

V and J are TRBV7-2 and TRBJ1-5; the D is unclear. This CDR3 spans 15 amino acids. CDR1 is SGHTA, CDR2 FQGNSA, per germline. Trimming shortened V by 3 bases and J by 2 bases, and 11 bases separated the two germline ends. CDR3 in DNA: TGTGCCAGCAGCTTTGCCAGGTCAGGCAATCAGCCCCAGCATTTT. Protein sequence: CASSFARSGNQPQHF.

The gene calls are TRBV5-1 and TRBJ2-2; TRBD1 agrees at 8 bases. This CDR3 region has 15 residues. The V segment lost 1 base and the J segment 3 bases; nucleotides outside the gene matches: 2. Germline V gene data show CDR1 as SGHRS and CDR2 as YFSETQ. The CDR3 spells CASSLQGAYTGELFF. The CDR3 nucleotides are TGCGCCAGCAGCTTGCAGGGGGCCTACACCGGGGAGCTGTTTTTT.

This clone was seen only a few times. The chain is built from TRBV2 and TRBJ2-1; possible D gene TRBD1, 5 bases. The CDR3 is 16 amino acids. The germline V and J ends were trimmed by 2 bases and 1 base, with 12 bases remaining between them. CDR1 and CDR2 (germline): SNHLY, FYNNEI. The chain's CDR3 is CASSERRQTSYNEQFF. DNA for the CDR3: TGTGCCAGCAGTGAAAGGAGACAGACTTCCTACAATGAGCAGTTCTTC.

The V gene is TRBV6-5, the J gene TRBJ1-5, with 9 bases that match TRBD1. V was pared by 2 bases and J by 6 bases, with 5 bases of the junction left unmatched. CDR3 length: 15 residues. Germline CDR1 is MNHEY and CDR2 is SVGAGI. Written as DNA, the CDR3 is TGTGCCAGCAGTTACGGCCAGGGACAGGGTCAGCCCCAGCATTTT. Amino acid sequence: CASSYGQGQGQPQHF.

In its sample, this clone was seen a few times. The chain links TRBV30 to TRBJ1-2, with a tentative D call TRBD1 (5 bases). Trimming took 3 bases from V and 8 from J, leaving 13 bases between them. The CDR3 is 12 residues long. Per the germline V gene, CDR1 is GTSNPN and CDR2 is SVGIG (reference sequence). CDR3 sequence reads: CAWRGGKRGYTF. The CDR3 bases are TGTGCCTGGAGGGGGGGGAAAAGGGGCTACACCTTC.

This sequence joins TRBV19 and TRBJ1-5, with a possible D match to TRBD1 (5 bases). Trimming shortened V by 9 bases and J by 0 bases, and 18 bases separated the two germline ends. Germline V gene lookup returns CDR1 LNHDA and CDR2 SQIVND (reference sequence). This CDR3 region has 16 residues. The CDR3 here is CASQIGAVPSNQPQHF. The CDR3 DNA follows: TGTGCCAGCCAAATTGGGGCAGTACCTAGCAATCAGCCCCAGCATTTT.

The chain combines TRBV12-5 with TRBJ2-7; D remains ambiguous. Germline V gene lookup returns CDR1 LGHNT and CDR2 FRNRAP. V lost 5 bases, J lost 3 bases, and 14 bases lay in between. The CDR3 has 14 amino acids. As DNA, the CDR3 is TGTGCTAGTGGTGGGCCGCGAACTTACTACGAGCAGTACTTC. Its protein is CASGGPRTYYEQYF.

The CDR3 reads CASSEALQGSGNTIYF. The CDR3 DNA reads as TGTGCCAGCAGTGAAGCATTACAGGGTAGCGGAAACACCATATATTTT. The chain uses TRBV6-1 and TRBJ1-3, with a weak D call TRBD1 (6 bases). The CDR3 runs 16 residues. The V end lost 0 bases, the J end lost 4 bases, and 13 bases lay between the germline ends. Germline CDR1 reads MNHNS; CDR2 reads SASEGT.

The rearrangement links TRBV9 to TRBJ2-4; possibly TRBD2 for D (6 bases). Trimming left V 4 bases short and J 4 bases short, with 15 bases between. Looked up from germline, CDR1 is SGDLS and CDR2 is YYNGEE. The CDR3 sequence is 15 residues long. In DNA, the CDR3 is TGTGCCAGCAGCCCGTCCGGGACTGAGAAAAACATTCAGTACTTC. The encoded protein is CASSPSGTEKNIQYF.

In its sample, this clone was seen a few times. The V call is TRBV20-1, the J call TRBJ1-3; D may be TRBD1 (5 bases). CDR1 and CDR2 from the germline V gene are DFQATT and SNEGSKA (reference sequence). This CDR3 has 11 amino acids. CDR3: CSCGWGDTIYF. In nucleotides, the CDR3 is TGCAGCTGTGGTTGGGGGGACACCATATATTTT.

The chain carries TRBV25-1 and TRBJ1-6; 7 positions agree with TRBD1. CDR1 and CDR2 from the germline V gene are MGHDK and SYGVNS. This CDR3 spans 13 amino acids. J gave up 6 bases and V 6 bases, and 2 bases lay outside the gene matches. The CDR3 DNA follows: TGTGCCAGCAGCGGGACAGCTAATTCACCCCTCCACTTT. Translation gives CASSGTANSPLHF.

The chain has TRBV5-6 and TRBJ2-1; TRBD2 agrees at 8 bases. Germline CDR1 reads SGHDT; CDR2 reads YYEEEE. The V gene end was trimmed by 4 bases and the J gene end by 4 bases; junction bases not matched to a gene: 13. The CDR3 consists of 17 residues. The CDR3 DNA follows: TGTGCCAGCAGCGGGCCCGGGGGGGCCTTTTTATACAATGAGCAGTTCTTC. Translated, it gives CASSGPGGAFLYNEQFF.

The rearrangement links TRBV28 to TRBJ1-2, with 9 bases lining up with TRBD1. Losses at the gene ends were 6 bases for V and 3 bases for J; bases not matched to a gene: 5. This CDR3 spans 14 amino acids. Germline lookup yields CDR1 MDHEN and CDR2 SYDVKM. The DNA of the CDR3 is TGTGCCAGCAGCAGCCGGGACAGGGACTATGGCTACACCTTC. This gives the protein CASSSRDRDYGYTF.

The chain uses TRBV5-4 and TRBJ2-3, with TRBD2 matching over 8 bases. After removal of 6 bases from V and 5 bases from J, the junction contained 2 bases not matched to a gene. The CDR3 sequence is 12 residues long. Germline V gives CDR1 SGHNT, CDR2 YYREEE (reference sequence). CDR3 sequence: CASTGGEDTQYF. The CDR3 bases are TGTGCCAGCACCGGGGGGGAAGATACGCAGTATTTT.

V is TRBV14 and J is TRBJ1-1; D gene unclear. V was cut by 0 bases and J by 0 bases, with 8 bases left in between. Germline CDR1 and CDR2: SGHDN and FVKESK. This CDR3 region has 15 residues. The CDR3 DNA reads TGTGCCAGCAGCCAAGAAATGGCGGTGAACACTGAAGCTTTCTTT. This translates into CASSQEMAVNTEAFF.

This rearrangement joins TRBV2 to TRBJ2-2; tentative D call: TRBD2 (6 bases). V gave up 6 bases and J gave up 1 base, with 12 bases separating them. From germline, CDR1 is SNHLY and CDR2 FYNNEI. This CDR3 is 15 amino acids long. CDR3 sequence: CASRPTSLNTGELFF. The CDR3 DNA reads TGTGCCAGCAGACCCACTAGCTTGAACACCGGGGAGCTGTTTTTT. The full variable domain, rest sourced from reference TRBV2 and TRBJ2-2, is EPEVTQTPSHQVTQMGQEVILRCVPISNHLYFYWYRQILGQKVEFLVSFYNNEISEKSEIFDDQFSVERPDGSNFTLKIRSTKLEDSAMYFCASRPTSLNTGELFFGEGSRLTVL.

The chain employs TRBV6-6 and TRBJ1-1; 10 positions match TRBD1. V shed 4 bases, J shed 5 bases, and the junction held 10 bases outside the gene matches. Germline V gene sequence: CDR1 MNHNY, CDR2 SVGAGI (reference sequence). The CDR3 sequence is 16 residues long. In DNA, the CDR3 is TGTGCCAGCAGTTCCGGGCAGGGACAGGGGAGGACTGAAGCTTTCTTT. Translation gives CASSSGQGQGRTEAFF.

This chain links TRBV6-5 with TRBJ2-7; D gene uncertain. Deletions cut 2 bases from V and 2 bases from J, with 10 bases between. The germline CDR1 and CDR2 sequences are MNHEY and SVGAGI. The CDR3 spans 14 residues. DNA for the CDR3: TGTGCCAGCAGTTACATAACAGCTGCCTACGAGCAGTACTTC. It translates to CASSYITAAYEQYF.

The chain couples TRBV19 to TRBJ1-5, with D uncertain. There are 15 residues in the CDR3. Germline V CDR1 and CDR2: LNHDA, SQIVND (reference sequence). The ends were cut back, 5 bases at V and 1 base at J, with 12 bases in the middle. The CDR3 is CASSPHGGSNQPQHF. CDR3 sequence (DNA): TGTGCCAGTAGTCCGCATGGCGGGAGCAATCAGCCCCAGCATTTT. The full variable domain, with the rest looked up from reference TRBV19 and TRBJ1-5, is DGGITQSPKYLFRKEGQNVTLSCEQNLNHDAMYWYRQDPGQGLRLIYYSQIVNDFQKGDIAEGYSVSREKKESFPLTVTSAQKNPTAFYLCASSPHGGSNQPQHFGDGTRLSIL.